This is a list of T cell receptor beta chains from one sample in a study of technical replicates of blood from four donors. TCRdb keeps only in-frame clones here, not all; method: immunoSEQ multiplex PCR. This sample has about 97,000 clones; approximately 95% occur once, and the top ten carry 0.25% to 0.35%. Sequencing was carried out using T cells isolated from PBMCs. All receptors come from a human donor in good health. Both conserved end residues are part of each CDR3. Fields, in order: V gene, clone size, J gene, D gene, CDR3 protein, CDR3 DNA. A D gene is named only where the DNA matches it firmly. The size field is filled for only some rows; it gives once, few, many or a size class.

V gene: TRBV28
clone size: -
J gene: TRBJ2-5
D gene: TRBD1
CDR3 protein: CASREDRGYQETQYF
CDR3 DNA: TGTGCCAGCAGGGAGGACAGGGGATACCAAGAGACCCAGTACTTC

V gene: TRBV28
clone size: once
J gene: TRBJ2-3
D gene: TRBD2
CDR3 protein: CASSLRRGSTDTQYF
CDR3 DNA: TGTGCCAGCAGTTTACGGCGGGGGTCCACAGATACGCAGTATTTT

V gene: TRBV9
clone size: -
J gene: TRBJ2-7
D gene: TRBD1
CDR3 protein: CASSAVGTGGAEQYF
CDR3 DNA: TGTGCCAGCAGCGCAGTTGGGACAGGGGGCGCCGAGCAGTACTTC

V gene: TRBV7-9
clone size: -
J gene: TRBJ2-1
D gene: TRBD2
CDR3 protein: CASSLAELSGIPWDEQFF
CDR3 DNA: TGTGCCAGCAGCTTAGCAGAACTTAGCGGGATCCCGTGGGATGAGCAGTTCTTC

V gene: TRBV30
clone size: -
J gene: TRBJ1-5
D gene: TRBD1
CDR3 protein: CACLETGGVQPQHF
CDR3 DNA: TGTGCCTGCCTTGAGACAGGGGGAGTACAGCCCCAGCATTTT

V gene: TRBV7-3
clone size: -
J gene: TRBJ1-5
D gene: TRBD1
CDR3 protein: CASSQGGSQPQHF
CDR3 DNA: TGTGCCAGCAGTCAGGGGGGTAGCCAGCCCCAGCATTTT

V gene: TRBV13
clone size: -
J gene: TRBJ2-3
D gene: TRBD2
CDR3 protein: CASNPLLAGGLRTDTQYF
CDR3 DNA: TGTGCCAGCAACCCATTGCTAGCGGGAGGGCTACGCACAGATACGCAGTATTTT

V gene: TRBV5-1
clone size: -
J gene: TRBJ1-2
D gene: -
CDR3 protein: CASSPPMGALNGYTF
CDR3 DNA: TGCGCCAGCAGCCCCCCTATGGGGGCTCTGAATGGCTACACCTTC

V gene: TRBV7-2
clone size: once
J gene: TRBJ1-1
D gene: TRBD1
CDR3 protein: CASSFQGQGVGAFF
CDR3 DNA: TGTGCCAGCAGCTTCCAAGGACAGGGGGTGGGAGCTTTCTTT

V gene: TRBV7-9
clone size: -
J gene: TRBJ1-5
D gene: -
CDR3 protein: CASSLGAGNSNQPQHF
CDR3 DNA: TGTGCCAGCAGCTTAGGGGCGGGTAATAGCAATCAGCCCCAGCATTTT

V gene: TRBV6-5
clone size: -
J gene: TRBJ2-7
D gene: TRBD2
CDR3 protein: CASRSAGGGYEQYF
CDR3 DNA: TGTGCCAGCAGATCAGCGGGAGGAGGCTACGAGCAGTACTTC

V gene: TRBV18
clone size: few
J gene: TRBJ1-5
D gene: -
CDR3 protein: CASSMSSRPQHF
CDR3 DNA: TGTGCCAGCTCAATGTCCTCGCGGCCCCAGCATTTT

V gene: TRBV6-1
clone size: -
J gene: TRBJ1-5
D gene: -
CDR3 protein: CASSVGHLSNQPQHF
CDR3 DNA: TGTGCCAGCAGTGTCGGACATCTCAGCAATCAGCCCCAGCATTTT

V gene: TRBV28
clone size: -
J gene: TRBJ1-2
D gene: TRBD1
CDR3 protein: CASSPTRDRGRGYTF
CDR3 DNA: TGTGCCAGCAGTCCCACCCGGGACAGGGGTCGCGGCTACACCTTC

V gene: TRBV25-1
clone size: -
J gene: TRBJ1-5
D gene: -
CDR3 protein: CASRKGPTAQHF
CDR3 DNA: TGTGCCAGCAGAAAGGGGCCCACGGCCCAGCATTTT

V gene: TRBV19
clone size: -
J gene: TRBJ1-2
D gene: TRBD1
CDR3 protein: CASTAKGRGQRGYTF
CDR3 DNA: TGTGCCAGTACCGCAAAGGGCAGGGGGCAGCGGGGCTACACCTTC

V gene: TRBV30
clone size: -
J gene: TRBJ2-7
D gene: -
CDR3 protein: CAWGRGEQYF
CDR3 DNA: TGTGCCTGGGGTCGCGGCGAGCAGTACTTC

V gene: TRBV4-2
clone size: -
J gene: TRBJ2-5
D gene: TRBD2
CDR3 protein: CASSQSGRGETQYF
CDR3 DNA: TGTGCCAGCAGCCAAAGCGGGAGAGGAGAGACCCAGTACTTC

V gene: TRBV5-1
clone size: -
J gene: TRBJ2-7
D gene: -
CDR3 protein: CASSGHRYGYEQYF
CDR3 DNA: TGCGCCAGCAGCGGACACAGGTATGGGTACGAGCAGTACTTC

V gene: TRBV28
clone size: -
J gene: TRBJ1-2
D gene: -
CDR3 protein: CASSRGIGYTF
CDR3 DNA: TGTGCCAGTTCCCGGGGGATTGGCTACACCTTC